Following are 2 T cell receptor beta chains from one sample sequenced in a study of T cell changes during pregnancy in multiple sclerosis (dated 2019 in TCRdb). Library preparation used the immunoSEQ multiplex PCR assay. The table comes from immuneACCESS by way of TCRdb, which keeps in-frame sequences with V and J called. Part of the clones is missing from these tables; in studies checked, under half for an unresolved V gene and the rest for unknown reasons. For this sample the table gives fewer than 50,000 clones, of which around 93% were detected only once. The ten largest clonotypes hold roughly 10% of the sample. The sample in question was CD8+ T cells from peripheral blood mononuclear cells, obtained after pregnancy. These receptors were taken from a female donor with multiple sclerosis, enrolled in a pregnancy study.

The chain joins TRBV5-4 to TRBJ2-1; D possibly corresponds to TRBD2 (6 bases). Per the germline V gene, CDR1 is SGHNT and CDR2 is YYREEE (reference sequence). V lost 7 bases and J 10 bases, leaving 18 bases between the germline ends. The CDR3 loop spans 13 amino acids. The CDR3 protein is CASLDREREEQFF. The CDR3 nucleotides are TGTGCCAGCCTCGACCGAGAACGGGAGGAGCAGTTCTTC.

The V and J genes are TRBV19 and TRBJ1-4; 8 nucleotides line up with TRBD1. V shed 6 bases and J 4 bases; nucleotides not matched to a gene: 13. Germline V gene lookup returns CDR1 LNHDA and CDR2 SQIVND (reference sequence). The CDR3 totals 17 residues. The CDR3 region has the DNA TGTGCCAGTAGAAGAGAGGGGACAGGAGCGAATAATGAAAAACTGTTTTTT. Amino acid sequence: CASRREGTGANNEKLFF.